This is a list of T cell receptor beta chains from one sample in a study of blood T cell repertoires in COVID-19. Libraries were prepared by immunoSEQ multiplex PCR; TCRdb keeps only in-frame clonotypes and omits some of them. The sample carries approximately 240,000 clones, about 90% recorded once. The sample taken for sequencing was PBMCs or T cells enriched from blood (not recorded which). These receptors came from a woman aged 25-40 years with acute COVID-19. The CDR3 runs from the conserved cysteine through the conserved F or W. The order of the fields is J gene, D gene, V gene, clone size, CDR3 protein, CDR3 DNA. A D gene is named only where the DNA matches it firmly. Clone size appears in some rows only: once, few, many, or a class for an expanded clone.

J gene: TRBJ2-5; D gene: TRBD2; V gene: TRBV9; clone size: .; CDR3 protein: CASTKLAEPQETQYF; CDR3 DNA: TGTGCCAGCACCAAACTAGCGGAACCACAAGAGACCCAGTACTTC
J gene: TRBJ1-1; D gene: .; V gene: TRBV28; clone size: .; CDR3 protein: CASSSRRAEAFF; CDR3 DNA: TGTGCCAGCAGTTCAAGGAGGGCAGAGGCTTTCTTT
J gene: TRBJ1-1; D gene: .; V gene: TRBV5-1; clone size: .; CDR3 protein: CASSLGLGPKNTEAFF; CDR3 DNA: TGCGCCAGCAGCTTGGGATTGGGGCCCAAGAACACTGAAGCTTTCTTT
J gene: TRBJ2-3; D gene: .; V gene: TRBV5-1; clone size: .; CDR3 protein: CASSLAGGGTDTQYF; CDR3 DNA: TGCGCCAGCAGCTTGGCTGGCGGGGGCACAGATACGCAGTATTTT
J gene: TRBJ2-2; D gene: TRBD1; V gene: TRBV19; clone size: .; CDR3 protein: CASNGGQGNTGELFF; CDR3 DNA: TGTGCCAGTAACGGGGGACAGGGGAACACCGGGGAGCTGTTTTTT
J gene: TRBJ2-2; D gene: .; V gene: TRBV7-9; clone size: .; CDR3 protein: CASSLVRRPLNTGELFF; CDR3 DNA: TGTGCCAGCAGCTTGGTCAGGCGCCCGCTGAACACCGGGGAGCTGTTTTTT
J gene: TRBJ2-2; D gene: .; V gene: TRBV24-1; clone size: .; CDR3 protein: CATSDLIQGSGELFF; CDR3 DNA: TGTGCCACCAGTGACCTGATTCAGGGTTCCGGGGAGCTGTTTTTT
J gene: TRBJ2-7; D gene: .; V gene: TRBV6-5; clone size: .; CDR3 protein: CASSYSEAGLNEQYF; CDR3 DNA: TGTGCCAGCAGTTACTCGGAGGCAGGATTAAACGAGCAGTACTTC
J gene: TRBJ1-5; D gene: TRBD1; V gene: TRBV2; clone size: .; CDR3 protein: CASSDRTGGRQPQHF; CDR3 DNA: TGTGCCAGCAGTGATCGGACAGGGGGGCGTCAGCCCCAGCATTTT
J gene: TRBJ1-2; D gene: .; V gene: TRBV27; clone size: .; CDR3 protein: CASSLQGSYGYTF; CDR3 DNA: TGTGCCAGCAGTTTACAGGGATCTTATGGCTACACCTTC
J gene: TRBJ2-7; D gene: .; V gene: TRBV5-1; clone size: .; CDR3 protein: CASSAQHEQYF; CDR3 DNA: TGCGCCAGCAGTGCGCAACACGAGCAGTACTTC
J gene: TRBJ2-1; D gene: .; V gene: TRBV5-3; clone size: .; CDR3 protein: CARSTRQIYNEQFF; CDR3 DNA: TGTGCCAGAAGCACCCGACAGATTTACAATGAGCAGTTCTTC
J gene: TRBJ1-4; D gene: .; V gene: TRBV5-1; clone size: few; CDR3 protein: CASGSGATNEKLFF; CDR3 DNA: TGCGCCAGCGGGTCGGGGGCAACTAATGAAAAACTGTTTTTT
J gene: TRBJ1-4; D gene: .; V gene: TRBV3-1/TRBV3-2; clone size: .; CDR3 protein: CASSQRRANEKLFF; CDR3 DNA: TGTGCCAGCAGCCAACGGAGGGCAAATGAAAAACTGTTTTTT
J gene: TRBJ2-5; D gene: TRBD2; V gene: TRBV28; clone size: .; CDR3 protein: CASSLRLAGETQYF; CDR3 DNA: TGTGCCAGCAGTTTAAGGCTAGCGGGAGAGACCCAGTACTTC
J gene: TRBJ2-7; D gene: TRBD1; V gene: TRBV5-4; clone size: .; CDR3 protein: CASSADGPGQGAREQYF; CDR3 DNA: TGTGCCAGCAGCGCCGACGGTCCGGGACAGGGGGCGCGCGAGCAGTACTTC
J gene: TRBJ2-5; D gene: TRBD2; V gene: TRBV5-6; clone size: .; CDR3 protein: CASSYQGGRETQYF; CDR3 DNA: TGTGCCAGCAGCTACCAGGGAGGGCGAGAGACCCAGTACTTC
J gene: TRBJ2-5; D gene: TRBD1; V gene: TRBV24-1; clone size: .; CDR3 protein: CATSDPRTGVETQYF; CDR3 DNA: TGTGCCACCAGTGATCCTAGGACAGGGGTGGAGACCCAGTACTTC
J gene: TRBJ1-5; D gene: TRBD1; V gene: TRBV7-9; clone size: .; CDR3 protein: CASSPQGAQPQHF; CDR3 DNA: TGTGCCAGCAGCCCCCAGGGGGCTCAGCCCCAGCATTTT
J gene: TRBJ2-1; D gene: .; V gene: TRBV12-5; clone size: .; CDR3 protein: CASGTRDSYNEQFF; CDR3 DNA: TGTGCTAGTGGAACACGGGACTCCTACAATGAGCAGTTCTTC
J gene: TRBJ2-3; D gene: .; V gene: TRBV29-1; clone size: .; CDR3 protein: CSVARLTDTQYF; CDR3 DNA: TGCAGCGTTGCCAGACTCACAGATACGCAGTATTTT
J gene: TRBJ2-3; D gene: TRBD1; V gene: TRBV9; clone size: once; CDR3 protein: CASSVQGAPPDTQYF; CDR3 DNA: TGTGCCAGCAGCGTACAGGGGGCGCCTCCAGATACGCAGTATTTT
J gene: TRBJ2-3; D gene: .; V gene: TRBV28; clone size: .; CDR3 protein: CASSPGHLSTDTQYF; CDR3 DNA: TGTGCCAGCAGTCCGGGACATCTAAGCACAGATACGCAGTATTTT
J gene: TRBJ1-3; D gene: TRBD1; V gene: TRBV30; clone size: .; CDR3 protein: CAWNPGQGANTIYF; CDR3 DNA: TGTGCCTGGAATCCCGGACAGGGGGCCAACACCATATATTTT
J gene: TRBJ2-7; D gene: .; V gene: TRBV14; clone size: .; CDR3 protein: CASSQVPGNEQYF; CDR3 DNA: TGTGCCAGCAGCCAAGTGCCCGGGAACGAGCAGTACTTC
J gene: TRBJ2-3; D gene: TRBD2; V gene: TRBV14; clone size: .; CDR3 protein: CASSQERGGTDTQYF; CDR3 DNA: TGTGCCAGCAGCCAAGAACGCGGGGGAACAGATACGCAGTATTTT
J gene: TRBJ2-7; D gene: .; V gene: TRBV5-6; clone size: .; CDR3 protein: CASSAGIYEQYF; CDR3 DNA: TGTGCCAGCAGCGCAGGGATCTACGAGCAGTACTTC
J gene: TRBJ1-4; D gene: .; V gene: TRBV28; clone size: .; CDR3 protein: CASSFSTNEKLFF; CDR3 DNA: TGTGCCAGCAGTTTTTCTACTAATGAAAAACTGTTTTTT
J gene: TRBJ2-1; D gene: .; V gene: TRBV6-5; clone size: few; CDR3 protein: CASRVSDSSYNEQFF; CDR3 DNA: TGTGCCAGCAGAGTAAGCGACAGTTCCTACAATGAGCAGTTCTTC
J gene: TRBJ2-3; D gene: TRBD1; V gene: TRBV28; clone size: .; CDR3 protein: CASSPGQGESTDTQYF; CDR3 DNA: TGTGCCAGCAGCCCTGGACAGGGTGAATCCACAGATACGCAGTATTTT
J gene: TRBJ1-1; D gene: .; V gene: TRBV6-6; clone size: .; CDR3 protein: CASSYLGAGTEAFF; CDR3 DNA: TGTGCCAGCAGTTACCTGGGGGCAGGTACTGAAGCTTTCTTT
J gene: TRBJ1-4; D gene: TRBD1; V gene: TRBV18; clone size: few; CDR3 protein: CASRGQGGEKLFF; CDR3 DNA: TGTGCCAGCCGGGGACAGGGCGGTGAAAAACTGTTTTTT
J gene: TRBJ1-2; D gene: TRBD1; V gene: TRBV28; clone size: few; CDR3 protein: CASRGTGLFYGYTF; CDR3 DNA: TGTGCCAGCAGAGGGACAGGGCTTTTCTATGGCTACACCTTC